What follows describes a single T cell receptor (beta chain). Its antigen remains unknown. The sample belongs to a study of shared clonotypes between healthy human individuals. Study in general: Two female and three male donors aged 18 to 49 were enrolled.

The study's findings and limits: Though the depth was large, rarefaction showed that sorted-subset sequencing was incomplete. It was the non-shared clonotypes that had lower generation probabilities than clonotypes shared by all four donors. Larger estimated richness was generally recorded for naive subsets relative to memory subsets.

Sequencing was performed with immunoSEQ multiplex PCR; in TCRdb, only in-frame clones are kept and a portion is missing. This sample has around 1.5 million clones, with 95% to 99% found just once. This CDR3 comprises 12 residues. The germline CDR1 and CDR2 sequences are MDHEN and SYDVKM. Trimming shortened V by 2 bases and J by 7 bases, and 7 bases separated the two germline ends. Sequencing was performed on naive CD4+ T cells sorted from blood. Subset reported: CD45RA+ positively selected. The clonotype originates from a man aged 25-40 years in good health. V gene TRBV28 combines with J gene TRBJ2-3; D gene ambiguous. CDR3 in amino acids: CASSLKVNTQYF. The CDR3 nucleotides read TGTGCCAGCAGTTTAAAAGTCAATACGCAGTATTTT.